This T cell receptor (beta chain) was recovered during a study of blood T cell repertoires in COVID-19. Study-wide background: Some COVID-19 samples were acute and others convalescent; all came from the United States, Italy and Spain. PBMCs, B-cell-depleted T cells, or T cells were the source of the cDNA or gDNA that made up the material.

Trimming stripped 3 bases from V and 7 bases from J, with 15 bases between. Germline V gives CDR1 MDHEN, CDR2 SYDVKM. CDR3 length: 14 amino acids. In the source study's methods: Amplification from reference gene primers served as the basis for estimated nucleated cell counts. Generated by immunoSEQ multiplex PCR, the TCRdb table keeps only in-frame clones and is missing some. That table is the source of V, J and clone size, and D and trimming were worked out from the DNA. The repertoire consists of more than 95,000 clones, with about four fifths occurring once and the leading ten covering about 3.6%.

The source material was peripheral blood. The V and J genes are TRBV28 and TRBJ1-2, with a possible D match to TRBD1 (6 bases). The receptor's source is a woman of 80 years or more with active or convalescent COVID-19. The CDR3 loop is CASSLVGGLSGYTF. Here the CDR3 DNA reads TGTGCCAGCAGTTTGGTGGGGGGGCTGAGTGGCTACACCTTC.